The clone carrying this T cell receptor beta chain was detected only a few times. Germline is not matched at one junction end, which may reflect a read error. These data belong to a study of blood T cells in healthy people across ages. Sample-barcoded 5' priming and a J-beta primer mix drove a second PCR of about 6 to 12 cycles. Researchers report that a template-switch adaptor with 12 random nucleotides tagged each cDNA molecule. Each CDR3 protein is one row after TCRdb ran MiXCR on the 5' RACE reads. The table includes roughly 1 million distinct CDR3 sequences, approximately 25% detected once. Germline V CDR1 and CDR2: MGHRA, YSYEKL. CDR3 length equals 16 residues. These data were also reused for a study on T cells of mothers and their children.

Sequencing used blood. The rearrangement links TRBV4-1 to TRBJ1-6; D is perhaps TRBD1 (6 bases). The sequence derives from a girl aged 2 to 10 in good health. The CDR3 coding sequence is TGCGCCGGCAGCCAAGAGGCGGGGGCAAGAAATTCACCCCTCCACTTT. It encodes CAGSQEAGARNSPLHF.